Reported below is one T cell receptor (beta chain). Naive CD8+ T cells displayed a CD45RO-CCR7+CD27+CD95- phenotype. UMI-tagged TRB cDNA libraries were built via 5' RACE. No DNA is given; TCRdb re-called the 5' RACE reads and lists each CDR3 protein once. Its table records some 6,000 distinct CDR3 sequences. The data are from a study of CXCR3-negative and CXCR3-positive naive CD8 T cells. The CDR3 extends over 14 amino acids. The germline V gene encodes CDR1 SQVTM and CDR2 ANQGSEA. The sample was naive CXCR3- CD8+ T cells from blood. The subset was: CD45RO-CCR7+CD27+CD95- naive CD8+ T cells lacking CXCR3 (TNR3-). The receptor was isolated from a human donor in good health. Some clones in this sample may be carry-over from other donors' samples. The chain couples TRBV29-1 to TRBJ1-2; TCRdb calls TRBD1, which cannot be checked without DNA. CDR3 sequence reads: CSVEDPGIGYGYTF.